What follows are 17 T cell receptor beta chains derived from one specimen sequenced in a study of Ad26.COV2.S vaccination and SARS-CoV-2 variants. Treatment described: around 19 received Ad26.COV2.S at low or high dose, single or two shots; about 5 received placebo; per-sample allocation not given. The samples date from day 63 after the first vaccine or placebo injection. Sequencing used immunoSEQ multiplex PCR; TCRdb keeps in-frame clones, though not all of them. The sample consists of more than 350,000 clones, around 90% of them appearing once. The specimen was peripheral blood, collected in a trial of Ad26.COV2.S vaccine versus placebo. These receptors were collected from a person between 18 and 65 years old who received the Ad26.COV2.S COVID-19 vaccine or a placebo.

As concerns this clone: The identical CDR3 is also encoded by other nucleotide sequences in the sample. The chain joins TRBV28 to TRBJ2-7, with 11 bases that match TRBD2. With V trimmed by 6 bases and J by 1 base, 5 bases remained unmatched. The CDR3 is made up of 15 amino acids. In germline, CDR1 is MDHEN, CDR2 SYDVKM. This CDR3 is CASSLGTSGSYEQYF. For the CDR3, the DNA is TGTGCCAGCAGCCTCGGGACTAGCGGTTCCTACGAGCAGTACTTC. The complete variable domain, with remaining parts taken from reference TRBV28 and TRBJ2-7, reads DVKVTQSSRYLVKRTGEKVFLECVQDMDHENMFWYRQDPGLGLRLIYFSYDVKMKEKGDIPEGYSVSREKKERFSLILESASTNQTSMYLCASSLGTSGSYEQYFGPGTRLTVT.

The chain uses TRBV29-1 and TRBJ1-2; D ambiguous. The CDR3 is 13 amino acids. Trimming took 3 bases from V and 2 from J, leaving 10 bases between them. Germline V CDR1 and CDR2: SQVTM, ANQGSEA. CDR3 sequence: CSVEGFRNYGYTF. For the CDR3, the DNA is TGCAGCGTTGAGGGGTTCCGAAACTATGGCTACACCTTC.

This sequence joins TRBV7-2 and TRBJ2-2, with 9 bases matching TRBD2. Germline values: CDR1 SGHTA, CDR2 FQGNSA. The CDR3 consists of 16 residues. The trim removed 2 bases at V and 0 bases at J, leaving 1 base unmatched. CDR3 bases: TGTGCCAGCAGCTTAACTAGCGGGTCGAACACCGGGGAGCTGTTTTTT. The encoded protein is CASSLTSGSNTGELFF.

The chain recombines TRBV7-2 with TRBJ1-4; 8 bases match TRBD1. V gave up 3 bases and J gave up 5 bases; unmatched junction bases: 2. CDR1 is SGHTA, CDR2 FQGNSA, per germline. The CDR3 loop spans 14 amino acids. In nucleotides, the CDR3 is TGTGCCAGCAGCTTGGGGACAGGAAATGAAAAACTGTTTTTT. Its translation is CASSLGTGNEKLFF.

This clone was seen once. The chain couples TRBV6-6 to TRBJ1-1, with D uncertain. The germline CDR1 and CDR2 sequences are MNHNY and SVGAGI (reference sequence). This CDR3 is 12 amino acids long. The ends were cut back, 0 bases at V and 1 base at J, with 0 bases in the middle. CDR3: CASSYSNTEAFF. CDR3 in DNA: TGTGCCAGCAGTTACTCGAACACTGAAGCTTTCTTT.

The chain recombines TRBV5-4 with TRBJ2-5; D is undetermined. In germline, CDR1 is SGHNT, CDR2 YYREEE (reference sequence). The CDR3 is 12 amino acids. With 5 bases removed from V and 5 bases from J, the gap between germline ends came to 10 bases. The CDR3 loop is CASSVPGETQYF. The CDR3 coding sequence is TGTGCCAGCAGTGTACCTGGTGAGACCCAGTACTTC.

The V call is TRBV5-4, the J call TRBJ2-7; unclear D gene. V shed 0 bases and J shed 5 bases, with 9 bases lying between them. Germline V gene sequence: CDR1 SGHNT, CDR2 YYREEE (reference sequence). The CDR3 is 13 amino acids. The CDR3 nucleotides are TGTGCCAGCAGCTTGGTGGTGGGTGACGAGCAGTACTTC. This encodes CASSLVVGDEQYF.

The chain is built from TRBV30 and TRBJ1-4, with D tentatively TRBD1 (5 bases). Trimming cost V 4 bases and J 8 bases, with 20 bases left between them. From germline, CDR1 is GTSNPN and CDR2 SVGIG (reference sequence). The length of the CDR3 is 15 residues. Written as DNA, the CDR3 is TGTGCCTGGAAAGACCCAAGGGACGTCCTAGAAAAACTGTTTTTT. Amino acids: CAWKDPRDVLEKLFF.

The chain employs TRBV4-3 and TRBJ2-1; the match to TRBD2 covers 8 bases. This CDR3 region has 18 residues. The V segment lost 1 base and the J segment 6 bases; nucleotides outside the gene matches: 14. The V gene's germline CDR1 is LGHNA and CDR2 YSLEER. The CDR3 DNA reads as TGCGCCAGCAGCCAAGGAGTTTTCAGGGCTAGCGGGCGCAATGAGCAGTTCTTC. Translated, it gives CASSQGVFRASGRNEQFF.

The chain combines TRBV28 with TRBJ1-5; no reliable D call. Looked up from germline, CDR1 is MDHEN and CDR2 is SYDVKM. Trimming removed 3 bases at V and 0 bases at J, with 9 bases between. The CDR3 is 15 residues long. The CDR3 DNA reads TGTGCCAGCAGTTTGACACATTATAGCAATCAGCCCCAGCATTTT. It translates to CASSLTHYSNQPQHF.

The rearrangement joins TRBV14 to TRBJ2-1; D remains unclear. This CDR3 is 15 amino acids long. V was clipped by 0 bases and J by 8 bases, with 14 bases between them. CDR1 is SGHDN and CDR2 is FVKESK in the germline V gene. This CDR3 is CASSQDATMLYEQFF. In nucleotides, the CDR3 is TGTGCCAGCAGCCAAGATGCAACTATGCTGTATGAGCAGTTCTTC.

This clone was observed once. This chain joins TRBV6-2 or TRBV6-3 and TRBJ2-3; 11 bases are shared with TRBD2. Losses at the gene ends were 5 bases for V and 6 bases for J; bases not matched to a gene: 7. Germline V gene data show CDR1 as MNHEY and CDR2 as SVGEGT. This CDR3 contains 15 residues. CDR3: CASSLLAGGVDTQYF. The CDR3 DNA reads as TGTGCCAGCAGTCTCTTAGCGGGAGGGGTCGATACGCAGTATTTT.

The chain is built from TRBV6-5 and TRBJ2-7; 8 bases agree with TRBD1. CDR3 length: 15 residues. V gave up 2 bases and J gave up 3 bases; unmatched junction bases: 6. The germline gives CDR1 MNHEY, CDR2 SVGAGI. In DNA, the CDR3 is TGTGCCAGCAGTTACGGGCAGGGGGCTTACTACGAGCAGTACTTC. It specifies CASSYGQGAYYEQYF.

The CDR3 loop is CATSRDPVGSPLHF. CDR3 coding DNA: TGTGCCACCAGCAGAGACCCGGTTGGTTCACCCCTCCACTTT. V is TRBV15 and J is TRBJ1-6; D gene ambiguous. The V end lost 0 bases, the J end lost 9 bases, and 9 bases lay between the germline ends. This CDR3 comprises 14 residues. In germline, CDR1 is LNHNV, CDR2 YYDKDF (reference sequence).

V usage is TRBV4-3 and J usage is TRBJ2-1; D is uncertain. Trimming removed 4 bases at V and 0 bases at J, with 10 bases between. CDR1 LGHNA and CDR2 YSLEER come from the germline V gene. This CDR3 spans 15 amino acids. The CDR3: CASSPRPFSYNEQFF. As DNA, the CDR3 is TGCGCCAGCAGCCCCCGGCCCTTCTCCTACAATGAGCAGTTCTTC.

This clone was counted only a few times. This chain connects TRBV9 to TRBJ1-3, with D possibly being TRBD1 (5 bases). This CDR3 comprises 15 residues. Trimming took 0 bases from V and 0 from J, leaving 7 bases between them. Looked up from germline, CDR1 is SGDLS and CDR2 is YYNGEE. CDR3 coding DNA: TGTGCCAGCAGCGTAGGAGGGGACTCTGGAAACACCATATATTTT. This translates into CASSVGGDSGNTIYF.

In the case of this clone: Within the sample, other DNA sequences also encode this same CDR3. The CDR3 region has the DNA TGTGCCTGGAGTCCCGGGACCTCTGGCACTGAAGCTTTCTTT. This translates into CAWSPGTSGTEAFF. The chain is built from TRBV30 and TRBJ1-1; tentatively, D is TRBD1 (5 bases). V was pared by 2 bases and J by 4 bases, with 14 bases between. Looked up from germline, CDR1 is GTSNPN and CDR2 is SVGIG (reference sequence). The CDR3 runs 14 residues.